One T cell receptor beta chain is described in this entry. Its cognate antigen is unknown. This record belongs to a study of T cells in Graves' hyperthyroidism and ophthalmopathy. General study findings and limits: In the analysis, a 13 V-J model separated ophthalmopathy from stable hyperthyroidism. Most clonotypes expanded in the thyroid (above 0.001) were also present in blood.

Amplification yielded TCR beta CDR3 regions, with RNA transcripts as the source. Carried out on the TCR CDR3, a first-round RT-PCR used the HTBI primer set. TCRdb processed the multiplex PCR reads anew with MiXCR; each CDR3 protein has one entry. This sample has hundreds of thousands of distinct CDR3 sequences, with approximately 18% found just once. Germline CDR1 is MNHEY and CDR2 is SVGAGI. This CDR3 has 16 amino acids. V lost 0 bases, J lost 8 bases, and 5 bases stayed unmatched. Uncontrolled infection, other autoimmune disease, pregnancy and lactation each barred patients from inclusion. Fresh peripheral blood, 10 ml, yielded the PBMCs.

Input material: blood. The source is a woman aged 45-65 years with Graves' hyperthyroidism that later progressed to Graves' ophthalmopathy. The chain employs TRBV6-5 and TRBJ1-6; 9 bases align to TRBD1. For the CDR3, the DNA is TGTGCCAGCAGTTACTCTCCGACAGGGGGTGATTCACCCCTCCACTTT. Protein product: CASSYSPTGGDSPLHF.